A selection of T cell receptor beta chains follows, all from one sample in a study of blood T cell repertoires in COVID-19. Assay: immunoSEQ multiplex PCR; the TCRdb copy retains only in-frame clones and omits some. This sample yields 250,000 to 300,000 clones, of which roughly 90% are seen a single time; around an eighth belongs to the top ten. Sequenced material: peripheral blood. The receptors originated from a woman in her sixties or seventies with acute or convalescent COVID-19. The CDR3 runs from the conserved cysteine through the conserved F or W. D genes are given only for firm matches. Clone size is given for some rows only: seen once, a few or many times, or a class if the clone is expanded.

>14|NA|TRBJ1-5|TRBV30|NA
TGTGCCTGGAGTGAAGGTCGGGGTGATCAGCCCCAGCATTTT
CAWSEGRGDQPQHF
>13|NA|TRBJ2-7|TRBV12-3/TRBV12-4|NA
TGTGCCAGCAGTTTACAACAGGGCTACGAGCAGTACTTC
CASSLQQGYEQYF
>14|NA|TRBJ2-7|TRBV7-2|NA
TGTGCCAGCAGCTTAGGGCAGGGCGGACACGAGCAGTACTTC
CASSLGQGGHEQYF
>12|NA|TRBJ2-5|TRBV14|NA
TGTGCCAGCAGCCAAGGAGGAGAGACCCAGTACTTC
CASSQGGETQYF
>20|TRBD1|TRBJ2-4|TRBV10-1|NA
TGCGCCAGCAGTGAGTTGGGACAGGGTGGGTCGTTTGCGGCCAAAAACATTCAGTACTTC
CASSELGQGGSFAAKNIQYF
>17|TRBD1|TRBJ2-5|TRBV9|NA
TGTGCCAGCAGCGCGGGGTCCGGGACAGGGGTTTTAGAGACCCAGTACTTC
CASSAGSGTGVLETQYF
>12|NA|TRBJ1-1|TRBV18|once
TGTGCCAGCTCAGCGGTCCTCACTGAAGCTTTCTTT
CASSAVLTEAFF
>16|NA|TRBJ1-1|TRBV5-6|NA
TGTGCCAGCACCCTGGGGGGTATATCGCCAGAAGCTGAAGCTTTCTTT
CASTLGGISPEAEAFF
>14|NA|TRBJ1-5|TRBV19|NA
TGTGCCAGTAGGGACAGACAAGGCAATCAGCCCCAGCATTTT
CASRDRQGNQPQHF
>14|NA|TRBJ2-7|TRBV29-1|NA
TGCAGCACGCGCCAGGGGCCCGCCTCCTACGAGCAGTACTTC
CSTRQGPASYEQYF
>14|TRBD1|TRBJ1-1|TRBV3-1/TRBV3-2|NA
TGTGCCAGCAGCCACCGGACAGGAGAAACTGAAGCTTTCTTT
CASSHRTGETEAFF
>13|NA|TRBJ2-1|TRBV11-3|NA
TGTGCCAGCAGCTACTATAGCTACAATGAGCAGTTCTTC
CASSYYSYNEQFF
>15|NA|TRBJ1-2|TRBV7-2|NA
TGTGCCAGCAGCCAAAATCGGGGGATCAACTATGGCTACACCTTC
CASSQNRGINYGYTF
>14|NA|TRBJ1-1|TRBV13|NA
TGTGCCAGCAGCTTAGGTCAGTTGAACACTGAAGCTTTCTTT
CASSLGQLNTEAFF
>12|NA|TRBJ2-3|TRBV24-1|NA
TGTGCCACCAGTGCGTCCCCAGATACGCAGTATTTT
CATSASPDTQYF
>15|TRBD2|TRBJ2-2|TRBV7-2|NA
TGTGCCAGCAGCGCCCAACTAGCGGGAGGGGGGGAGCTGTTTTTT
CASSAQLAGGGELFF
>13|NA|TRBJ1-6|TRBV4-2|NA
TGTGCCAGCAGCCAGGTGCGCGATTCACCCCTCCACTTT
CASSQVRDSPLHF
>17|NA|TRBJ2-3|TRBV4-2|NA
TGTGCCAGCAGCCAAGATGTAGGGGCCCAAATTAAGGATACGCAGTATTTT
CASSQDVGAQIKDTQYF
>15|TRBD1|TRBJ2-7|TRBV5-1|NA
TGCGCCAGCAGCTTGAGGACAGGGATAACCTACGAGCAGTACTTC
CASSLRTGITYEQYF
>13|NA|TRBJ2-7|TRBV6-5|NA
TGTGCCAGCAGTCCTGACGGCGGGTACGAGCAGTACTTC
CASSPDGGYEQYF
>14|NA|TRBJ1-4|TRBV4-1|NA
TGCGCCAGCAGCCAACTGGGAAGAGGGGAAAAACTGTTTTTT
CASSQLGRGEKLFF
>14|NA|TRBJ1-1|TRBV6-6|NA
TGTGCCAGCAAGGCGAGGATTTTATCCACTGAAGCTTTCTTT
CASKARILSTEAFF
>16|TRBD2|TRBJ2-2|TRBV7-3|NA
TGTGCCAGCAGCCCGGGGACTAGCGGGAGAATCGGGGAGCTGTTTTTT
CASSPGTSGRIGELFF
>15|NA|TRBJ1-1|TRBV7-8|NA
TGTGCCAGCAGCCTTAATTTACTTGAGAACACTGAAGCTTTCTTT
CASSLNLLENTEAFF
>16|TRBD1|TRBJ2-6|TRBV28|NA
TGTGCCAGCAGGACCGGGACAGACTTGCAAGGCAACGTCCTGACTTTC
CASRTGTDLQGNVLTF
>14|TRBD1|TRBJ2-7|TRBV7-2|few
TGTGCCAGCAGCCCGGGGGACAGGAAATACGAGCAGTACTTC
CASSPGDRKYEQYF
>13|NA|TRBJ1-1|TRBV7-3|NA
TGTGCCAGCAGTTCGGACAGAGTCACTGAAGCTTTCTTT
CASSSDRVTEAFF
>14|TRBD1|TRBJ1-4|TRBV3-1/TRBV3-2|NA
TGTGCCAGCAGCTCGGGACAGTCCAATGAAAAACTGTTTTTT
CASSSGQSNEKLFF
>16|TRBD1|TRBJ1-6|TRBV3-1/TRBV3-2|NA
TGTGCCAGCAGCCACCGGGACAGCTCCTATAATTCACCCCTCCACTTT
CASSHRDSSYNSPLHF
>13|NA|TRBJ2-1|TRBV12-3/TRBV12-4|NA
TGTGCCAGCAGTCTACAGGGTAACAATGAGCAGTTCTTC
CASSLQGNNEQFF
>15|NA|TRBJ1-2|TRBV9|NA
TGTGCCAGCAGCGTAGCTCAAGCACCCATCTATGGCTACACCTTC
CASSVAQAPIYGYTF
>15|TRBD1|TRBJ2-5|TRBV6-2/TRBV6-3|NA
TGTGCCAGCAGCCTACTACTCGACAGGGGGGAGACCCAGTACTTC
CASSLLLDRGETQYF
>13|TRBD1|TRBJ1-2|TRBV2|few
TGTGCCAGCAGGGGACAGGGCGAGTATGGCTACACCTTC
CASRGQGEYGYTF
>16|NA|TRBJ2-1|TRBV7-8|NA
TGTGCCAGCAGCCTTCGTTCGGGGGTCCTCTACAATGAGCAGTTCTTC
CASSLRSGVLYNEQFF
>16|TRBD2|TRBJ2-1|TRBV5-4|NA
TGTGCCAGCAGCCTCAGACTAGCGGAGGTATACAATGAGCAGTTCTTC
CASSLRLAEVYNEQFF
>14|TRBD1|TRBJ1-6|TRBV2|NA
TGTGCCAGCGCTGGGGGACAGTTAAATTCACCCCTCCACTTT
CASAGGQLNSPLHF
>13|NA|TRBJ2-3|TRBV2|NA
TGTGCCAGCACGAGACTCTCCTCAGATACGCAGTATTTT
CASTRLSSDTQYF
>14|TRBD1|TRBJ1-5|TRBV27|NA
TGTGCCAGCAGAATGGACAGGGAAACCCAGCCCCAGCATTTT
CASRMDRETQPQHF
>13|TRBD1|TRBJ1-2|TRBV6-5|NA
TGTGCCAGCAGTTACTCGGGACAGAATGGCTACACCTTC
CASSYSGQNGYTF
>16|TRBD2|TRBJ2-3|TRBV10-2|NA
TGCGCCGCCCGAGGACTAGCGGCTTCCAGCACAGATACGCAGTATTTT
CAARGLAASSTDTQYF
>14|NA|TRBJ1-5|TRBV19|NA
TGTGCCAGCTTCGAGGGATTAAGTCATCAGCCCCAGCATTTT
CASFEGLSHQPQHF
>13|NA|TRBJ1-5|TRBV27|NA
TGTGCCAGCACACGACAGCTAAATCAGCCCCAGCATTTT
CASTRQLNQPQHF
>15|NA|TRBJ2-1|TRBV5-1|NA
TGCGCCAGCAGCTTGGCGGGAGAGCCCTACAATGAGCAGTTCTTC
CASSLAGEPYNEQFF